Described below is a single T cell receptor (beta chain) sequence and its context. Its antigen is undetermined. The data were taken from a study of shared clonotypes between healthy human individuals. Study-wide results and limits: Among the subsets, naive ones generally showed larger estimated richness than memory ones.

The CDR3 has 14 residues. Between the trimmed V and J ends, which lost 7 bases and 2 bases, there was a span of 12 bases. The germline CDR1 and CDR2 sequences are SNHLY and FYNNEI. Libraries were prepared by immunoSEQ multiplex PCR; TCRdb keeps only in-frame clonotypes and omits some of them. The sample carries 550,000 to 800,000 clones, roughly 70% recorded once. Sequenced: memory CD4+ T cells sorted from blood. The subset denotes: CD45RA-negative fraction. This clonotype was sampled from a woman aged 25 to 39 in good health. V gene TRBV2 combines with J gene TRBJ1-5; TRBD1 is a possible D gene (6 bases). The CDR3 DNA follows: TGTGCCAGCACAGGTTCAGGGGGCAATCAGCCCCAGCATTTT. Amino acids: CASTGSGGNQPQHF.